Shown below are 10 T cell receptor beta chains from a single sample sequenced in a study of blood T cell repertoires in COVID-19 (dated by TCRdb to the early 2020s). The receptor library was made with the immunoSEQ multiplex PCR assay. This immuneACCESS table, as held by TCRdb, lists in-frame sequences with V and J called but not all clones. Of the missing ones, under half trace to an unresolved V gene in checked studies; the others have no known cause. Here the sample has about 260,000 clones; around 80% occur a single time. Around 4.1% of the sample belongs to the ten largest clones. Sequenced material: PBMCs or T cells enriched from blood (not recorded which). The receptors were sampled from a man aged 25 to 40 with acute COVID-19.

This chain uses TRBV9 with TRBJ1-1, with D perhaps matching TRBD1 (6 bases). Per the germline V gene, CDR1 is SGDLS and CDR2 is YYNGEE. V lost 3 bases and J lost 2, with 14 bases in between. The CDR3 sequence is 15 residues long. CDR3 coding DNA: TGTGCCAGCAGCGCTCTCGACAGGACCAACACTGAAGCTTTCTTT. Translating it yields CASSALDRTNTEAFF. Together with reference TRBV9 and TRBJ1-1, the CDR3 gives the full variable domain: DSGVTQTPKHLITATGQRVTLRCSPRSGDLSVYWYQQSLDQGLQFLIQYYNGEERAKGNILERFSAQQFPDLHSELNLSSLELGDSALYFCASSALDRTNTEAFFGQGTRLTVV.

V usage is TRBV5-1 and J usage is TRBJ2-2; D uncertain. The CDR3 runs to 17 residues. Trimming took 0 bases from V and 5 from J, leaving 17 bases between them. Germline lookup yields CDR1 SGHRS and CDR2 YFSETQ. In DNA, the CDR3 is TGCGCCAGCAGCTTGGAAACCCCACCCGCTAGGACCGGGGAGCTGTTTTTT. The encoded protein is CASSLETPPARTGELFF.

The chain employs TRBV5-4 and TRBJ1-4; D possibly corresponds to TRBD1 (6 bases). This CDR3 is 16 amino acids long. Trimming pared 2 bases from V and 3 bases from J, leaving 14 bases between. Germline V gene lookup returns CDR1 SGHNT and CDR2 YYREEE (reference sequence). CDR3 DNA sequence: TGTGCCAGCAGCTTAACGCAGGGGCGAGCTAATGAAAAACTGTTTTTT. Protein product: CASSLTQGRANEKLFF.

The chain carries TRBV9 and TRBJ1-2; D gene unclear. This CDR3 comprises 11 residues. Germline CDR1 reads SGDLS; CDR2 reads YYNGEE. Trimming removed 4 bases from V and 6 bases from J, with 7 bases in between. This chain's CDR3 is CASSPRDGYTF. CDR3 DNA: TGTGCCAGCAGCCCGAGGGATGGCTACACCTTC.

The CDR3 DNA sequence: TGTGCCAGCAGCCACTTGAGGGCTTTCTTT. Its protein is CASSHLRAFF. The V gene is TRBV11-2, the J gene TRBJ1-1; unclear D gene. The CDR3 spans 10 residues. The ends were cut back, 5 bases at V and 11 bases at J, with 9 bases in the middle. Germline V CDR1 and CDR2: SGHAT, FQNNGV.

The chain couples TRBV18 to TRBJ1-2; 7 bases align to TRBD1. Germline CDR1 is KGHSH and CDR2 is LQKENI. The trim removed 3 bases at V and 5 bases at J, leaving 6 bases unmatched. CDR3 size: 14 residues. CDR3 in amino acids: CASSPTGDRYGYTF. The CDR3 nucleotides read TGTGCCAGCTCACCTACAGGGGATCGGTATGGCTACACCTTC.

The V call is TRBV7-6, the J call TRBJ2-1; the D gene is possibly TRBD2 (5 bases). The CDR3 loop spans 15 amino acids. Germline V lookup: CDR1 SGHVS, CDR2 FNYEAQ. The germline V and J ends were trimmed by 5 bases and 2 bases, with 13 bases remaining between them. The CDR3 spells CASSTISSTYNEQFF. The CDR3 nucleotides read TGTGCCAGCAGCACCATTTCTAGCACCTACAATGAGCAGTTCTTC.

The chain recombines TRBV27 with TRBJ2-6, with D perhaps TRBD2 (5 bases). CDR1 and CDR2 from the germline V gene are MNHEY and SMNVEV (reference sequence). There are 14 residues in the CDR3. Trimming cost V 4 bases and J 2 bases, with 6 bases left between them. The CDR3 reads CASSSGTGANVLTF. The CDR3 DNA reads TGTGCCAGCAGTTCGGGGACTGGGGCCAACGTCCTGACTTTC.

The V call is TRBV28, the J call TRBJ1-4; D gene unclear. Germline V lookup: CDR1 MDHEN, CDR2 SYDVKM. The V and J ends lost 7 bases and 5 bases respectively, with 11 bases between them. This CDR3 region has 13 residues. The CDR3 loop reads CASTDLYNEKLFF. The CDR3 coding sequence is TGTGCCAGCACAGACTTGTACAATGAAAAACTGTTTTTT. The full variable domain, in which reference TRBV28 and TRBJ1-4 provide the parts outside the CDR3, is DVKVTQSSRYLVKRTGEKVFLECVQDMDHENMFWYRQDPGLGLRLIYFSYDVKMKEKGDIPEGYSVSREKKERFSLILESASTNQTSMYLCASTDLYNEKLFFGSGTQLSVL.

The chain joins TRBV11-2 to TRBJ2-3, with a weak D call TRBD1 (6 bases). With 4 bases removed from V and 1 base from J, the gap between germline ends came to 9 bases. Germline V gives CDR1 SGHAT, CDR2 FQNNGV. This CDR3 has 14 residues. CDR3 coding DNA: TGTGCCAGCAGCTACAGACAGGGCACAGATACGCAGTATTTT. Its translation: CASSYRQGTDTQYF.